This T cell receptor beta chain was sequenced in a study of blood T cell repertoires in COVID-19. Study overall: Spain, Italy and the United States supplied samples that represented acute and convalescent COVID-19. The analysed material was cDNA or gDNA that came from T cells, B-cell-depleted T cells, or PBMCs.

Using immunoSEQ multiplex PCR, the repertoire was profiled, and TCRdb retains in-frame clones only, with some absent. The table includes a few hundred thousand clones, around 87% detected once. Germline CDR1 is SQVTM and CDR2 is ANQGSEA. Unmatched junction bases numbered 2, after V lost 7 bases and J lost 1 base. This CDR3 is built from 12 residues. The genes are TRBV29-1 and TRBJ1-1, with 8 nucleotides matching TRBD1. Sequenced: peripheral blood. The sequence was obtained from a middle-aged man with active or convalescent COVID-19. DNA of the CDR3: TGCAGCGCTGGACAGGGGAACACTGAAGCTTTCTTT. Amino acids: CSAGQGNTEAFF.